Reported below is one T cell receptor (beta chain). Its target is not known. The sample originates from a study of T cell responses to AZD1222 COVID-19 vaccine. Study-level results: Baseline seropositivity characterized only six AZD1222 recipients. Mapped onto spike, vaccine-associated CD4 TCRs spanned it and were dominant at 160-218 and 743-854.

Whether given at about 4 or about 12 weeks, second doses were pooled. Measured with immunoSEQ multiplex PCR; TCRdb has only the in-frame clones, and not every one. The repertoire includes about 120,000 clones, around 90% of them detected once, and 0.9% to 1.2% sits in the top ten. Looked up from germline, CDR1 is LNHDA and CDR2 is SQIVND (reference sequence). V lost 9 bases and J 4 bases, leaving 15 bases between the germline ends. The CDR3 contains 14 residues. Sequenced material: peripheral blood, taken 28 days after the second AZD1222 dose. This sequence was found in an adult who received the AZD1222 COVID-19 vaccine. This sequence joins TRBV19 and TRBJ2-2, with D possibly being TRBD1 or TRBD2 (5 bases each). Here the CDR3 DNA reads TGTGCCAGCAGTCCGGGGCGAGGCACCGGGGAGCTGTTTTTT. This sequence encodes CASSPGRGTGELFF.